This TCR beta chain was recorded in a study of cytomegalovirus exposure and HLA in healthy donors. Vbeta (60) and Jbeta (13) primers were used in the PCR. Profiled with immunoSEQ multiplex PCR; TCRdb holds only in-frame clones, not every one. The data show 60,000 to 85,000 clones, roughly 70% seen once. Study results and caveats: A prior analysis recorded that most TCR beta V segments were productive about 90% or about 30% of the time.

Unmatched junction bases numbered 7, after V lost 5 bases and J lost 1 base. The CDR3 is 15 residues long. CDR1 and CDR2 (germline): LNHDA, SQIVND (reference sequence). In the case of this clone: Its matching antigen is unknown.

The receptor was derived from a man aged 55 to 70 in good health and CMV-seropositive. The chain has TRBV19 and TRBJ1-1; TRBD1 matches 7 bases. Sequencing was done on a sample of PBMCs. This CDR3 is CASSRKGGRNTEAFF. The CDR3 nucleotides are TGTGCCAGTAGTCGAAAAGGGGGCAGGAACACTGAAGCTTTCTTT.